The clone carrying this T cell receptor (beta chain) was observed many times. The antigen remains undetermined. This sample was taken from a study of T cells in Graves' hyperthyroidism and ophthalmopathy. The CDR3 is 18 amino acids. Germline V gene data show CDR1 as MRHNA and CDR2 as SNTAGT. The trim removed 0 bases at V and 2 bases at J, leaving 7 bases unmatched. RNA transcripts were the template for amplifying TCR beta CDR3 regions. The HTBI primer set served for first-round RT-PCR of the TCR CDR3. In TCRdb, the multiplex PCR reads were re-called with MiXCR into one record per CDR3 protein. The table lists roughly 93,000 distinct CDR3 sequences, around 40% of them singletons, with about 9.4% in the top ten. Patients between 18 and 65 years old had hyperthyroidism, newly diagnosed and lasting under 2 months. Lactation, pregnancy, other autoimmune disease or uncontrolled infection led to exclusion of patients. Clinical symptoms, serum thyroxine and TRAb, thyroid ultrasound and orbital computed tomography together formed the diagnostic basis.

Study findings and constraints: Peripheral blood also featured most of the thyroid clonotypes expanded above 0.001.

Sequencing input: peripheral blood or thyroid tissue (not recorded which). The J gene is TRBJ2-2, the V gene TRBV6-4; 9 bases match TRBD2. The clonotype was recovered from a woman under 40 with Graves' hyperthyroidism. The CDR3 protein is CASSDSIELAGNTGELFF. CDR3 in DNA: TGTGCCAGCAGTGACTCGATTGAGCTAGCGGGAAACACCGGGGAGCTGTTTTTT.